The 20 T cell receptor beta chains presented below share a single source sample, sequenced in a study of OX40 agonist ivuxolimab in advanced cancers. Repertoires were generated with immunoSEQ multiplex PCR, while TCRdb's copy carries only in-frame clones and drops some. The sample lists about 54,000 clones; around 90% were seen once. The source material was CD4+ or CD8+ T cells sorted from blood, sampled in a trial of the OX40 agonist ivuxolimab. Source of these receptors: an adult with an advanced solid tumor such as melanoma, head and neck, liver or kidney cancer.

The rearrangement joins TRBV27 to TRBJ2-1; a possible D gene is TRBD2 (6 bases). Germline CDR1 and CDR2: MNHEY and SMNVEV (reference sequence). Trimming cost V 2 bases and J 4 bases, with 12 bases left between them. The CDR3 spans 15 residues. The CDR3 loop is CASSLGGRPYNEQFF. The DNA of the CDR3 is TGTGCCAGCAGTTTAGGAGGGCGCCCTTACAATGAGCAGTTCTTC.

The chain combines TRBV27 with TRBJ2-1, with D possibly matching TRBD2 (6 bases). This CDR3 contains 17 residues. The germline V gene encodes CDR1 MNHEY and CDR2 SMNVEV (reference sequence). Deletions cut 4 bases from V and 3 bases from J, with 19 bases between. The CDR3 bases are TGTGCCAGCAGTTCTCACCTCGGAGGGATCATCTACAATGAGCAGTTCTTC. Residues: CASSSHLGGIIYNEQFF.

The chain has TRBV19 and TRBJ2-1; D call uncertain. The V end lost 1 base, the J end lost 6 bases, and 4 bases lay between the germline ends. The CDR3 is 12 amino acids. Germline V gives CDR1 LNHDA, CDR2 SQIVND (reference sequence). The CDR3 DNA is TGTGCCAGTAGTATAGGTTTCAATGAGCAGTTCTTC. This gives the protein CASSIGFNEQFF.

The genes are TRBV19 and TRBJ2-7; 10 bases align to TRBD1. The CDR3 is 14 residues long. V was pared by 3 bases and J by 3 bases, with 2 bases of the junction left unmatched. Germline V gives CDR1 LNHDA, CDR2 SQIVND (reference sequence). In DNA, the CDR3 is TGTGCCAGTAGTATGGGACAGGGGAACTACGAGCAGTACTTC. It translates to CASSMGQGNYEQYF.

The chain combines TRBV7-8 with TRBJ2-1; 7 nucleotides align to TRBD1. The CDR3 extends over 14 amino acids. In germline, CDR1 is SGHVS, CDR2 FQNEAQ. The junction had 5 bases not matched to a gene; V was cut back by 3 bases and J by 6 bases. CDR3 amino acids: CASSFGDSFNEQFF. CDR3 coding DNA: TGTGCCAGCAGCTTTGGGGACAGCTTCAATGAGCAGTTCTTC.

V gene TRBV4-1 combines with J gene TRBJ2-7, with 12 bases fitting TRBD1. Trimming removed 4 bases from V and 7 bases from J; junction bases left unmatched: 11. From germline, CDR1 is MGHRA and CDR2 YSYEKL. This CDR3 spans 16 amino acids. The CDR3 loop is CASSPPPGQGAGEQYF. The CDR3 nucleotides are TGCGCCAGCAGCCCTCCCCCGGGACAGGGGGCGGGAGAGCAGTACTTC.

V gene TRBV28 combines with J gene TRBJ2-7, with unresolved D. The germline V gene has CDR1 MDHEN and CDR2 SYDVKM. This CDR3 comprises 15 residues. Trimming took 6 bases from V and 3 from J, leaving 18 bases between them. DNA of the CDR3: TGTGCCAGCAGCCTTGATGGGCCTATAGTCTACGAGCAGTACTTC. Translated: CASSLDGPIVYEQYF.

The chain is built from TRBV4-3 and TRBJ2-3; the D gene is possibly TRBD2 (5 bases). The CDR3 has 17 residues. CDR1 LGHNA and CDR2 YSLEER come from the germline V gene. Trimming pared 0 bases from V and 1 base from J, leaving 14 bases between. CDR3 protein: CASSQDRTSVGTDTQYF. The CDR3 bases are TGCGCCAGCAGCCAAGATCGGACTTCGGTCGGCACAGATACGCAGTATTTT.

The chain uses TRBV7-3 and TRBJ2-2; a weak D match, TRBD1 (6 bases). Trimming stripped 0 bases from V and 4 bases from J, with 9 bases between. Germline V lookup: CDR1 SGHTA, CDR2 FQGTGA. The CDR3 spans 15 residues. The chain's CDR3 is CASSLTPRGTGELFF. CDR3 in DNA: TGTGCCAGCAGCTTAACCCCCAGGGGCACCGGGGAGCTGTTTTTT.

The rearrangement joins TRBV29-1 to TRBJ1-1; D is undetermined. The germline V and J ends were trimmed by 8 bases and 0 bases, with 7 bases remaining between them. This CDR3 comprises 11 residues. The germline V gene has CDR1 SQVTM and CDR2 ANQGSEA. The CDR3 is CSLHMNTEAFF. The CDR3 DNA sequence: TGCAGCCTGCACATGAACACTGAAGCTTTCTTT. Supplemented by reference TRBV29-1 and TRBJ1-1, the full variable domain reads SAVISQKPSRDICQRGTSLTIQCQVDSQVTMMFWYRQQPGQSLTLIATANQGSEATYESGFVIDKFPISRPNLTFSTLTVSNMSPEDSSIYLCSLHMNTEAFFGQGTRLTVV.

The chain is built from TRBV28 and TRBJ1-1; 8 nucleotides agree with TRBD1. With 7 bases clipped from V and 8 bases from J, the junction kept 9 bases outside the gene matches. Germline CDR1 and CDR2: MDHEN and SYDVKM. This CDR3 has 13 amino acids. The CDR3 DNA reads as TGTGCCAGCATTGGCAGGGGGCGAACGGAAGCTTTCTTT. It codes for CASIGRGRTEAFF.

The CDR3: CATSRRTGRNEQFF. CDR3 nucleotide sequence: TGTGCCACCAGCAGGAGGACAGGGCGAAATGAGCAGTTCTTC. This chain links TRBV15 with TRBJ2-1, with 8 bases lining up with TRBD1. The length of the CDR3 is 14 residues. Looked up from germline, CDR1 is LNHNV and CDR2 is YYDKDF (reference sequence). The V segment lost 3 bases and the J segment 7 bases; nucleotides outside the gene matches: 5.

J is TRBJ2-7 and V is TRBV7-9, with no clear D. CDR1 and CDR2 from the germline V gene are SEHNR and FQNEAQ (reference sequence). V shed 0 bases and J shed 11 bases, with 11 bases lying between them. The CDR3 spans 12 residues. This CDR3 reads CASSLAPSVKYF. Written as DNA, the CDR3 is TGTGCCAGCAGCTTAGCGCCCTCAGTAAAGTACTTC.

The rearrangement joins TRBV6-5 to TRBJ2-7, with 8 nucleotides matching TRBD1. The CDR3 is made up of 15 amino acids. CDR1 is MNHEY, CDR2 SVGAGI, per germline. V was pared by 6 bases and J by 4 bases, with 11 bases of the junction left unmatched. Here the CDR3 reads CASRFDQGATYEQYF. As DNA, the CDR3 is TGTGCCAGCAGATTTGATCAGGGGGCAACGTACGAGCAGTACTTC.

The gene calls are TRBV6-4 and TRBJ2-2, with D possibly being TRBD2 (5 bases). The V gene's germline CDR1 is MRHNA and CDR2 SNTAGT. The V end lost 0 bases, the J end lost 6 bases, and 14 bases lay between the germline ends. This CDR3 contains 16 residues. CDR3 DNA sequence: TGTGCCAGCAGTGACTCCCTTCACAAGGGAGCCGGGGAGCTGTTTTTT. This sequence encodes CASSDSLHKGAGELFF.

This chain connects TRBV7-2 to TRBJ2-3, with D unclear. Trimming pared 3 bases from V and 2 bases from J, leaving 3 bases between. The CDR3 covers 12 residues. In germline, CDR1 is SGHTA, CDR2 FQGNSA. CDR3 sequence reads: CASSFNTDTQYF. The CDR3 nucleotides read TGTGCCAGCAGCTTCAACACAGATACGCAGTATTTT.

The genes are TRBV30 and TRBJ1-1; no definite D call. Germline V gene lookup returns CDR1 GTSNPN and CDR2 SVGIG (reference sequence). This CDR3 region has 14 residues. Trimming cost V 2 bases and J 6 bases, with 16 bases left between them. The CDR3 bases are TGTGCCTGGAGTAAGTACGAAATGTTCGCTGAAGCTTTCTTT. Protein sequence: CAWSKYEMFAEAFF. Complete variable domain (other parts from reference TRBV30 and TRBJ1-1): SQTIHQWPATLVQPVGSPLSLECTVEGTSNPNLYWYRQAAGRGLQLLFYSVGIGQISSEVPQNLSASRPQDRQFILSSKKLLLSDSGFYLCAWSKYEMFAEAFFGQGTRLTVV.

The CDR3 coding sequence is TGTGCCAGCAGCTTAATTGGAAAAGGACAAGAGACCCAGTACTTC. It encodes CASSLIGKGQETQYF. This sequence joins TRBV7-3 and TRBJ2-5; D gene ambiguous. The V end lost 1 base, the J end lost 2 bases, and 11 bases lay between the germline ends. Germline-derived CDR1 and CDR2 are SGHTA and FQGTGA. This CDR3 comprises 15 residues. The whole variable domain, remainder taken from reference TRBV7-3 and TRBJ2-5, is GAGVSQTPSNKVTEKGKYVELRCDPISGHTALYWYRQSLGQGPEFLIYFQGTGAADDSGLPNDRFFAVRPEGSVSTLKIQRTERGDSAVYLCASSLIGKGQETQYFGPGTRLLVL.

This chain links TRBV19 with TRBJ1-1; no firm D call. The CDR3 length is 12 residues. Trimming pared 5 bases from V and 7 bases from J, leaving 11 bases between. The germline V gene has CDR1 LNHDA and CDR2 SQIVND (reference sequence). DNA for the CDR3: TGTGCCAGTAGTTACGGTGGCAGTGAAGCTTTCTTT. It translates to CASSYGGSEAFF.

The CDR3 DNA reads as TGTGCCAGCTCACCACCCTATTACAATGAGCAGTTCTTC. This encodes CASSPPYYNEQFF. The chain couples TRBV18 to TRBJ2-1; no clear D gene. The V gene's germline CDR1 is KGHSH and CDR2 LQKENI. The V end was cut by 0 bases, the J end by 4 bases, with 4 bases between. The CDR3 has 13 residues.